The next 22 T cell receptor beta chains were all read from a single sample in a study of early T cells in non-severe SARS-CoV-2 infection. Via MiXCR, TCRdb re-called the 5' RACE reads, giving one row per CDR3 protein. The sample consists of more than 20,000 distinct CDR3 sequences, 5.5% to 7% of them appearing once. Specimen: whole blood. These receptors were obtained from an adult who was a healthcare worker with PCR-confirmed SARS-CoV-2 infection or an uninfected control (not recorded which).

This clonotype was detected many times. The rearrangement links TRBV10-2 to TRBJ1-1; D ambiguous. CDR1 is WSHSY and CDR2 is SAAADI in the germline V gene. The V gene lost 2 bases and the J gene lost 9 bases, with 13 bases spanning the gap. This CDR3 is 13 amino acids long. The CDR3 reads CASSEAEERKAFF. The DNA of the CDR3 is TGCGCCAGCAGTGAGGCGGAGGAGAGAAAAGCTTTCTTT.

This clonotype has only a few counts. The rearrangement uses TRBV10-2 and TRBJ2-3; D is tentatively TRBD1 or TRBD2 (6 bases each). V shed 2 bases and J shed 5 bases, with 11 bases lying between them. Germline V gene sequence: CDR1 WSHSY, CDR2 SAAADI. CDR3 size: 14 residues. The CDR3 DNA reads TGCGCCAGCAGTGAGGGGGGGCCTGGAGATACGCAGTATTTT. Translating gives CASSEGGPGDTQYF.

In this sample, this clonotype turned up many times. The J gene is TRBJ2-5, the V gene TRBV24-1; 7 bases align to TRBD1. The CDR3 runs 14 residues. The germline V gene has CDR1 KGHDR and CDR2 SFDVKD. V dropped 6 bases and J dropped 5; count of bases not matched to a gene: 8. The CDR3 coding sequence is TGTGCCACCAGTAGTCCAGGGGGTGACGAGACCCAGTACTTC. This sequence encodes CATSSPGGDETQYF.

Relative to its sample, this clonotype is medium-sized. The rearrangement joins TRBV7-9 to TRBJ2-3, with TRBD2 matching over 9 bases. The CDR3 runs to 17 residues. The trim removed 1 base at V and 2 bases at J, leaving 7 bases unmatched. Germline V gene sequence: CDR1 SEHNR, CDR2 FQNEAQ (reference sequence). The CDR3 DNA is TGTGCCAGCAGCTTAGATTTAGCGGGGGCCATCACAGATACGCAGTATTTT. Translation: CASSLDLAGAITDTQYF.

This clonotype was seen more than once but under ten times. The genes are TRBV12-3 or TRBV12-4 and TRBJ2-3, with 10 bases aligning to TRBD1. V shed 5 bases and J 0 bases; nucleotides not matched to a gene: 5. The length of the CDR3 is 16 residues. DNA of the CDR3: TGTGCCAGCAGTCCAAGGACAGGGGGTAGCACAGATACGCAGTATTTT. It yields the protein CASSPRTGGSTDTQYF.

This clonotype was counted many times. The rearrangement uses TRBV6-1 and TRBJ2-2; D may correspond to TRBD1 or TRBD2 (6 bases each). The V end was cut by 10 bases, the J end by 1 base, with 13 bases between. Germline CDR1 is MNHNS and CDR2 is SASEGT. The CDR3 contains 14 residues. Here the CDR3 reads CATGGRRNTGELFF. CDR3 in DNA: TGTGCCACCGGGGGCAGGAGGAACACCGGGGAGCTGTTTTTT.

This clonotype has at least ten counts. V and J are TRBV11-2 and TRBJ2-3; D uncertain. Trimming pared 5 bases from V and 5 bases from J, leaving 11 bases between. The germline V gene encodes CDR1 SGHAT and CDR2 FQNNGV. The CDR3 totals 13 residues. CDR3 nucleotide sequence: TGTGCCAGCAGCCCGGACGGCCAAGATACGCAGTATTTT. Translating gives CASSPDGQDTQYF.

This clonotype was detected ten times or more. This chain joins TRBV5-1 and TRBJ1-1; 7 positions agree with TRBD1. Germline V gives CDR1 SGHRS, CDR2 YFSETQ. The CDR3 has 15 amino acids. Losses at the gene ends were 4 bases for V and 0 bases for J; bases not matched to a gene: 6. The CDR3 DNA is TGCGCCAGCAGCAGAACAGGGGCCTTGAACACTGAAGCTTTCTTT. Translated: CASSRTGALNTEAFF.

At least ten counts were recorded for this clonotype. As DNA, the CDR3 is TGTGCCAGCAGCTTTCACGTACTGGGGCAAGAGACCCAGTACTTC. Translating it yields CASSFHVLGQETQYF. The chain employs TRBV11-1 and TRBJ2-5; D not resolved. The germline CDR1 and CDR2 sequences are SGHAT and FQDESV (reference sequence). The CDR3 extends over 15 amino acids. V was trimmed by 3 bases and J by 2 bases, leaving 13 bases between them.

This clonotype was recorded many times. V usage is TRBV28 and J usage is TRBJ2-7, with TRBD1 matching over 8 bases. This CDR3 contains 15 residues. V shed 6 bases and J 2 bases; nucleotides not matched to a gene: 9. The germline gives CDR1 MDHEN, CDR2 SYDVKM. The CDR3 sequence: CASREDRASPYEQYF. As DNA, the CDR3 is TGTGCCAGCAGGGAGGACAGGGCCTCGCCCTACGAGCAGTACTTC.

This clonotype has ten or more counts. The rearrangement joins TRBV19 to TRBJ2-3; TRBD1 aligns across 8 bases. In germline, CDR1 is LNHDA, CDR2 SQIVND (reference sequence). The length of the CDR3 is 14 residues. Losses at the gene ends were 4 bases for V and 4 bases for J; bases not matched to a gene: 4. The CDR3 DNA sequence: TGTGCCAGTAGTACGACAGGGGCGGCAGATACGCAGTATTTT. As protein: CASSTTGAADTQYF.

This clonotype showed up many times. The chain combines TRBV12-3 or TRBV12-4 with TRBJ2-7; D perhaps matches TRBD2 (5 bases). Deletions cut 5 bases from V and 6 bases from J, with 14 bases between. The CDR3 has 13 amino acids. The CDR3 sequence is CASSHGRGVEQYF. The DNA for the CDR3 is TGTGCCAGCAGTCACGGACGGGGAGTCGAGCAGTACTTC.

This clonotype has ten or more counts. V and J are TRBV19 and TRBJ2-1; D is uncertain. V shed 5 bases and J shed 5 bases, with 16 bases lying between them. The germline V gene has CDR1 LNHDA and CDR2 SQIVND (reference sequence). The CDR3 extends over 15 amino acids. CDR3 protein: CASSPQAFDHNEQFF. The CDR3 DNA reads TGTGCCAGTAGTCCGCAAGCCTTCGATCACAATGAGCAGTTCTTC.

This clonotype was seen more than once but under ten times. The chain joins TRBV10-2 to TRBJ2-5; 8 bases are shared with TRBD2. The CDR3 loop spans 15 amino acids. CDR1 and CDR2 (germline): WSHSY, SAAADI. The trim removed 10 bases at V and 1 base at J, leaving 11 bases unmatched. The CDR3 nucleotides are TGCGCCACCGCTGGGGGGCGGGGGGTCCAAGAGACCCAGTACTTC. Translated: CATAGGRGVQETQYF.

A few counts support this clonotype. The CDR3 spells CASSRWVTGETQYF. CDR3 sequence (DNA): TGTGCCAGCAGCCGGTGGGTTACTGGGGAGACCCAGTACTTC. This chain uses TRBV6-5 with TRBJ2-5; no definite D call. The CDR3 loop spans 14 amino acids. V lost 6 bases and J lost 5, with 16 bases in between. Germline-derived CDR1 and CDR2 are MNHEY and SVGAGI.

This clonotype was recorded many times. The chain is built from TRBV6-6 and TRBJ1-1, with a tentative D call TRBD1 (6 bases). CDR3 size: 13 residues. Germline V gives CDR1 MNHNY, CDR2 SVGAGI (reference sequence). With 4 bases removed from V and 5 bases from J, the gap between germline ends came to 11 bases. The CDR3 region has the DNA TGTGCCAGCAGTTCCTTAGGGGGGACTGAAGCTTTCTTT. This translates into CASSSLGGTEAFF.

This clonotype was detected many times. The V and J genes are TRBV28 and TRBJ1-1; possibly TRBD1 for D (5 bases). CDR3 size: 14 residues. Germline-derived CDR1 and CDR2 are MDHEN and SYDVKM. V was trimmed by 5 bases and J by 10 bases, leaving 20 bases between them. CDR3 DNA sequence: TGTGCCAGCAGTCCCCCGGAGCCCCGAGGGGCAGCTTTCTTT. Translated, it gives CASSPPEPRGAAFF.

This clonotype has just a few counts. The chain employs TRBV5-5 and TRBJ2-5; TRBD1 matches at 7 bases. J gave up 4 bases and V 5 bases, and 8 bases lay outside the gene matches. This CDR3 comprises 14 residues. Germline CDR1 is SGHKS and CDR2 is YYEKEE (reference sequence). The CDR3 region is CASSYQTGIETQYF. In DNA, the CDR3 is TGTGCCAGCAGTTACCAGACAGGGATAGAGACCCAGTACTTC.

The sample holds a few counts of this clonotype. The chain couples TRBV6-5 to TRBJ2-2, with 7 bases identical to TRBD1. V shed 6 bases and J 0 bases; nucleotides not matched to a gene: 7. The CDR3 totals 16 residues. CDR1 and CDR2 from the germline V gene are MNHEY and SVGAGI. DNA of the CDR3: TGTGCCAGCAGCGGACAGGAGATTTCGAACACCGGGGAGCTGTTTTTT. It yields the protein CASSGQEISNTGELFF.

The chain combines TRBV5-1 with TRBJ2-2, with 14 bases identical to TRBD2. The CDR3 sequence is 15 residues long. Germline-derived CDR1 and CDR2 are SGHRS and YFSETQ. With V trimmed by 5 bases and J by 4 bases, 1 base remained unmatched. CDR3 protein: CASRGLAGATGELFF. As DNA, the CDR3 is TGCGCCAGCAGGGGACTAGCGGGGGCCACCGGGGAGCTGTTTTTT.

In this sample, this clonotype turned up a few times. This chain joins TRBV2 and TRBJ1-2, with no clear D. The germline V and J ends were trimmed by 6 bases and 6 bases, with 14 bases remaining between them. In germline, CDR1 is SNHLY, CDR2 FYNNEI. The CDR3 length is 13 residues. The chain's CDR3 is CASRRSLANGYTF. The CDR3 DNA sequence: TGTGCCAGCAGACGGTCTCTAGCGAATGGCTACACCTTC.

This clonotype was detected many times. The chain joins TRBV7-9 to TRBJ1-1, with D possibly being TRBD1 (6 bases). Deletions cut 3 bases from V and 3 bases from J, with 17 bases between. The V gene's germline CDR1 is SEHNR and CDR2 FQNEAQ (reference sequence). This CDR3 has 16 amino acids. In nucleotides, the CDR3 is TGTGCCAGCAGCTTGATCCCGGGGGGCAAGGACACTGAAGCTTTCTTT. Encoded protein: CASSLIPGGKDTEAFF.